These 24 T cell receptor beta chains came from one sample sequenced in a study of spatial heterogeneity in lung cancer (dated by TCRdb to 2018 to 2020). Libraries were constructed by 5' RACE. The sequencer listed for this sample is NextSeq 500. TCRdb cleaned the public reads at Q25 with fastp, built clones with MiXCR and kept in-frame beta chains. Rows are combined by CDR3 protein, so each entry shows the most common genes and DNA. This sample's records show around 87 distinct CDR3 sequences. The time point label for this specimen denotes: sample taken at primary tumor resection. The sequences come from normal lung tissue next to the tumor, collected at surgery. These receptor sequences come from a male donor with early-stage non-small cell lung cancer.

This clonotype qualifies as hyperexpanded (1% or more). Because the library targeted alpha chains, this beta chain is an off-target read whose size means little. This chain connects TRBV13 to TRBJ2-7, with TRBD1 as a possible D gene (5 bases). Germline CDR1 reads PRHDT; CDR2 reads FYEKMQ (reference sequence). The CDR3 has 14 residues. The V end was cut by 1 base, the J end by 6 bases, with 13 bases between. The CDR3 bases are TGTGCCAGCAGCTTAGTGCTGGACAACCGCGAGCAGTACTTC. This codes for CASSLVLDNREQYF.

Comment on this clonotype: In a library made to pick up alpha chains, this beta chain is a stray read with a size that means little. V and J are TRBV5-1 and TRBJ2-3, with D perhaps TRBD2 (5 bases). The CDR3 extends over 14 amino acids. Trimming removed 2 bases from V and 5 bases from J, with 12 bases in between. Germline assignment: CDR1 SGHRS and CDR2 YFSETQ. CDR3 in amino acids: CASSFPTGGDTQYF. The DNA of the CDR3 is TGCGCCAGCAGCTTTCCCACCGGAGGAGATACGCAGTATTTT.

This clonotype was observed a few times. Mismatch with germline at one junction end may stem from a read error. This beta chain was picked up by a library intended for alpha chains and is off target, so its count carries little meaning. This chain uses TRBV6-1 with TRBJ2-3; TRBD2 might be the D (7 bases). Germline CDR1 reads MNHNS; CDR2 reads SASEGT. This CDR3 comprises 15 residues. As DNA, the CDR3 is TGTGCCAGCAGTGAGACGGGGGGCGGCACATATACGCAGTATTTT. Its protein is CASSETGGGTYTQYF.

This clonotype is categorized as hyperexpanded. This beta chain appears as a stray read in a library generated for alpha chains; its size is not informative. This chain connects TRBV3-1 to TRBJ2-5, with TRBD1 as a possible D gene (6 bases). V was clipped by 4 bases and J by 6 bases, with 12 bases between them. CDR1 is LGHDT, CDR2 YNNKEL, per germline (reference sequence). The length of the CDR3 is 13 residues. CDR3 nucleotides: TGTGCCAGCAGCCCCCCAGGGGTCCAGACCCAGTACTTC. The encoded protein is CASSPPGVQTQYF.

A remark on this clonotype: This beta chain slipped into a library made for alpha chains as a stray read, so its size is not meaningful. The chain uses TRBV12-3 or TRBV12-4 and TRBJ2-3, with 7 bases that match TRBD1. The CDR3 runs to 15 residues. V was clipped by 4 bases and J by 1 base; unmatched bases: 5. The DNA of the CDR3 is TGTGCCAGCAGTTCCAGACAGGGCCGCACAGATACGCAGTATTTT. Translated: CASSSRQGRTDTQYF.

This clonotype was seen more than once but under ten times. Found in a library prepared for alpha chains, this beta chain is an off-target read, and its abundance has little meaning. DNA of the CDR3: TGTGCCAGCAGTCAGGGAATTGGGACCTACAATGAGCAGTTCTTC. Its translation: CASSQGIGTYNEQFF. This chain joins TRBV2 and TRBJ2-1; perhaps TRBD1 as D (5 bases). CDR1 and CDR2 from the germline V gene are SNHLY and FYNNEI. CDR3 length: 15 amino acids. Trimming took 5 bases from V and 2 from J, leaving 13 bases between them.

Details on this clonotype: With the library built for alpha chains, this beta chain is off target and its frequency is not meaningful. The chain couples TRBV2 to TRBJ2-2, with D perhaps TRBD1 or TRBD2 (5 bases each). The CDR3 runs to 12 residues. The V and J ends lost 4 bases and 7 bases respectively, with 7 bases between them. The germline V gene encodes CDR1 SNHLY and CDR2 FYNNEI. CDR3: CASSGGDGELFF. CDR3 DNA sequence: TGTGCCAGCAGTGGAGGGGACGGGGAGCTGTTTTTT.

With regard to this clonotype: The library was designed around alpha chains, so this beta chain is a stray read whose abundance carries little weight. CDR3 sequence (DNA): TGTGCCAGCAGTTTGACAGTGAAGAATTCACCCCTCCACTTT. Its translation: CASSLTVKNSPLHF. V and J are TRBV28 and TRBJ1-6; the D gene is possibly TRBD1 (5 bases). CDR3 length: 14 residues. Germline V gives CDR1 MDHEN, CDR2 SYDVKM. The V end was cut by 3 bases, the J end by 7 bases, with 10 bases between. The full variable domain, with the rest looked up from reference TRBV28 and TRBJ1-6, is DVKVTQSSRYLVKRTGEKVFLECVQDMDHENMFWYRQDPGLGLRLIYFSYDVKMKEKGDIPEGYSVSREKKERFSLILESASTNQTSMYLCASSLTVKNSPLHFGNGTRLTVT.

Regarding this clonotype: This beta chain appears as a stray read in a library generated for alpha chains; its size is not informative. The rearrangement joins TRBV27 to TRBJ2-1, with no clear D. The V gene's germline CDR1 is MNHEY and CDR2 SMNVEV (reference sequence). Trimming stripped 3 bases from V and 5 bases from J, with 8 bases between. This CDR3 contains 13 residues. The CDR3 sequence is CASSLGTHNEQFF. The CDR3 DNA follows: TGTGCCAGCAGTTTGGGCACCCACAATGAGCAGTTCTTC.

About this clonotype: Since it is a stray read in a library aimed at alpha chains, this beta chain has a size that is not meaningful. This rearrangement joins TRBV12-3 or TRBV12-4 to TRBJ2-7, with TRBD2 as a possible D gene (5 bases). V was cut by 1 base and J by 3 bases, with 7 bases left in between. The CDR3 runs 13 residues. This CDR3 is CASSLGGDYEQYF. CDR3 sequence (DNA): TGTGCCAGCAGTTTAGGGGGAGACTACGAGCAGTACTTC.

This clonotype is labeled large. This beta chain represents an off-target read in a library built for alpha chains; its size is of limited meaning. The chain joins TRBV18 to TRBJ2-7; the D gene could be TRBD1 or TRBD2 (6 bases each). Trimming pared 3 bases from V and 7 bases from J, leaving 16 bases between. The germline V gene has CDR1 KGHSH and CDR2 LQKENI. The CDR3 loop spans 14 amino acids. The CDR3 loop reads CASSPESGAGEQYF. CDR3 DNA: TGTGCCAGCTCACCCGAGTCGGGGGCCGGAGAGCAGTACTTC.

Of note for this clonotype: This beta chain is a stray read from a library made for alpha chains; its abundance is not meaningful. The chain uses TRBV20-1 and TRBJ2-1; either TRBD1 or TRBD2 may supply D (6 bases each). With 6 bases removed from V and 2 bases from J, the gap between germline ends came to 20 bases. CDR3 length: 16 residues. The germline CDR1 and CDR2 sequences are DFQATT and SNEGSKA (reference sequence). In nucleotides, the CDR3 is TGCAGTGCAAGGCCGTTTAGGGGGGCCGCCTACAATGAGCAGTTCTTC. It is translated as CSARPFRGAAYNEQFF.

This clonotype was detected only a few times. Being off target in a library aimed at alpha chains, this beta chain has a size of little meaning. The chain is built from TRBV7-6 and TRBJ2-7; a possible D gene is TRBD1 (5 bases). Germline assignment: CDR1 SGHVS and CDR2 FNYEAQ. The CDR3 is 14 residues long. Trimming removed 0 bases from V and 5 bases from J, with 11 bases in between. CDR3 protein: CASSLAQGPHEQYF. DNA for the CDR3: TGTGCCAGCAGCTTAGCGCAGGGTCCTCACGAGCAGTACTTC. The full variable domain, in which reference TRBV7-6 and TRBJ2-7 provide the parts outside the CDR3, is GAGVSQSPRYKVTKRGQDVALRCDPISGHVSLYWYRQALGQGPEFLTYFNYEAQQDKSGLPNDRFSAERPEGSISTLTIQRTEQRDSAMYRCASSLAQGPHEQYFGPGTRLTVT.

This clonotype is hyperexpanded. Since the library was made to target alpha chains, this beta chain is a stray read and its abundance is not meaningful. The chain employs TRBV20-1 and TRBJ2-3, with D tentatively TRBD2 (6 bases). Germline V gene sequence: CDR1 DFQATT, CDR2 SNEGSKA (reference sequence). There are 15 residues in the CDR3. The germline V and J ends were trimmed by 1 base and 4 bases, with 15 bases remaining between them. The CDR3 spells CSARGGSGEADTQYF. CDR3 bases: TGCAGTGCTAGAGGGGGGTCGGGAGAGGCAGATACGCAGTATTTT.

Turning to this clonotype: This beta chain is off target for a library built for alpha chains, so its abundance means little. The rearrangement uses TRBV2 and TRBJ2-3; 13 nucleotides match TRBD2. V was clipped by 1 base and J by 3 bases; unmatched bases: 1. The CDR3 sequence is 16 residues long. Germline V gene lookup returns CDR1 SNHLY and CDR2 FYNNEI. Here the CDR3 reads CASSEGTSGSTDTQYF. The CDR3 coding sequence is TGTGCCAGCAGTGAAGGGACTAGCGGGAGTACAGATACGCAGTATTTT.

Concerning this clonotype itself: The library was built for alpha chains, so this beta chain is an off-target read and its size means little. CDR3 in amino acids: CASSPGTGWEDTQYF. As DNA, the CDR3 is TGTGCCAGCAGCCCCGGGACAGGGTGGGAAGATACGCAGTATTTT. The V call is TRBV5-8, the J call TRBJ2-3, with TRBD1 identical over 9 bases. This CDR3 is built from 15 residues. Germline assignment: CDR1 SGHTS and CDR2 YDEGEE. V lost 4 bases and J lost 5; bases outside the gene matches: 8.

This clonotype was detected only a few times. This beta chain appears as a stray read in a library generated for alpha chains; its size is not informative. The chain links TRBV20-1 to TRBJ1-6; D gene ambiguous. Trimming took off 7 bases at V and 10 bases at J, with 14 bases between the two ends. Germline CDR1 and CDR2: DFQATT and SNEGSKA (reference sequence). The CDR3 is made up of 12 amino acids. The DNA of the CDR3 is TGCAGTGGCAGGCGGTGGGAGTCACCCCTCCACTTT. It specifies CSGRRWESPLHF.

As regards this clonotype: A library prepared for alpha chains yielded this beta chain as an off-target read; its size is of little meaning. V usage is TRBV30 and J usage is TRBJ2-3; 8 nucleotides line up with TRBD2. CDR1 GTSNPN and CDR2 SVGIG come from the germline V gene (reference sequence). The V segment lost 1 base and the J segment 2 bases; nucleotides outside the gene matches: 5. The CDR3 consists of 15 residues. This CDR3 is CAWSAGGGDTDTQYF. The CDR3, as DNA: TGTGCCTGGAGTGCCGGGGGGGGAGACACAGATACGCAGTATTTT.

In its sample, this clonotype was seen a few times. This beta chain is an off-target read within a library intended for alpha chains, so its frequency means little. The V and J genes are TRBV7-2 and TRBJ2-5; 9 nucleotides align to TRBD1. CDR3 length: 13 amino acids. J was trimmed by 4 bases and V by 5 bases; bases with no gene match: 2. The germline CDR1 and CDR2 sequences are SGHTA and FQGNSA. The CDR3 DNA follows: TGTGCCAGCAGCACACAGGGGGCAGAGACCCAGTACTTC. Its translation is CASSTQGAETQYF.

For this clonotype: The size of this beta chain means little, since it is a stray read in a library made for alpha chains. J is TRBJ2-7 and V is TRBV6-1; no definite D call. This CDR3 is 14 amino acids long. CDR1 and CDR2 (germline): MNHNS, SASEGT. V shed 2 bases and J shed 2 bases, with 10 bases lying between them. The CDR3: CASSEFKATYEQYF. The CDR3, as DNA: TGTGCCAGCAGTGAATTTAAGGCAACCTACGAGCAGTACTTC.

As for this clonotype: A library made for alpha chains picked up this beta chain off target, so its size means little. The genes are TRBV6-9 and TRBJ2-1; TRBD1 might be the D (6 bases). V gave up 9 bases and J gave up 9 bases, with 18 bases separating them. CDR1 MNHGY and CDR2 SVAAGI come from the germline V gene. CDR3 length: 13 residues. The CDR3 DNA reads TGTGCCAGTAGTAACAGGGATAACGGTGAGCAGTTCTTC. This translates into CASSNRDNGEQFF.

With regard to this clonotype: This beta chain turned up in a library designed for alpha chains; as an off-target read, its abundance says little. This chain joins TRBV7-3 and TRBJ2-1, with a tentative D call TRBD1 (6 bases). V was shortened by 1 base and J by 4 bases, with 11 bases between the two germline ends. The V gene's germline CDR1 is SGHTA and CDR2 FQGTGA. The CDR3 has 15 amino acids. The CDR3 loop is CASSLRMGAYNEQFF. The CDR3 DNA sequence: TGTGCCAGCAGCTTAAGGATGGGGGCATACAATGAGCAGTTCTTC.

Regarding this clonotype: With a much larger clone just one base away, this may be a read error. This beta chain appears as a stray read in a library generated for alpha chains; its size is not informative. The genes are TRBV24-1 and TRBJ2-5; TRBD2 aligns across 7 bases. The germline V gene has CDR1 KGHDR and CDR2 SFDVKD. The CDR3 has 12 amino acids. The CDR3 is CVTAGDVETQYF. As DNA, the CDR3 is TGTGTCACCGCGGGGGATGTGGAGACCCAGTACTTC.

With regard to this clonotype: This beta chain is an off-target read within a library intended for alpha chains, so its frequency means little. The chain is built from TRBV6-5 and TRBJ2-7; 9 bases match TRBD2. The J segment lost 6 bases and the V segment lost 2 bases, leaving 8 bases of the junction unmatched. Germline loops: CDR1 MNHEY, CDR2 SVGAGI. This CDR3 is 15 amino acids long. CDR3 amino acids: CASSYGGGAGGEQYF. DNA of the CDR3: TGTGCCAGCAGTTACGGCGGGGGGGCCGGCGGCGAGCAGTACTTC.